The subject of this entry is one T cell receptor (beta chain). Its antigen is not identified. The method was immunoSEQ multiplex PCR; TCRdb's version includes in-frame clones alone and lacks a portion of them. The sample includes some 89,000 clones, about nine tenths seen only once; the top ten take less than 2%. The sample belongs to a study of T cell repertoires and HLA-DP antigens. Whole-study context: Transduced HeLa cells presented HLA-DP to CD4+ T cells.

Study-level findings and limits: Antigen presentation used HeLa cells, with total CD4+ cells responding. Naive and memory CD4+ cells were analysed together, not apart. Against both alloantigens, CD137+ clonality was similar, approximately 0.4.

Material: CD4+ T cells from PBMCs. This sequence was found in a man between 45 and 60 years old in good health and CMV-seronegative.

Here the CDR3 DNA reads TGTGCCAGCAGTTTTGGACAGGGGAATCAGCCCCAGCATTTT. Amino acids: CASSFGQGNQPQHF. The chain joins TRBV6-6 to TRBJ1-5, with 9 bases lining up with TRBD1. Germline values: CDR1 MNHNY, CDR2 SVGAGI (reference sequence). J was trimmed by 4 bases and V by 4 bases; bases with no gene match: 2. This CDR3 has 14 amino acids.